The T cell receptor (beta chain) under discussion was sequenced for a study of monozygotic twins with inflammatory bowel disease. The V gene's germline CDR1 is DFQATT and CDR2 SNEGSKA (reference sequence). There are 14 residues in the CDR3. cDNA for each sample came from eight separate reactions. From its re-call of the 5' RACE reads, TCRdb lists each CDR3 protein once, without DNA. Across approximately 400,000 distinct CDR3 sequences, the top ten clones capture 2% to 3% of the sample. Sequenced material: blood. The genes are TRBV20-1 and TRBJ1-2; lacking DNA, the TRBD1 call made by TCRdb goes unchecked. The TCR sequence derives from a human donor with ulcerative colitis or Crohn's disease, or a healthy co-twin of an affected twin (not recorded which). The CDR3 sequence: CSAKHPGQNYGYTF.